Below, one TCR beta chain is given with its context. Its recognized antigen is unknown. No clone much larger than this one lies a single base away; base qualities are absent. The data are from a study of blood T cell repertoires in COVID-19 (TCRdb year 2020). Notes on the research overall: Samples from collaborators originated in the United States, Italy and Spain and spanned both the acute and convalescent phases of COVID-19. The material from the prospective study consisted of cDNA or gDNA derived from T cells, B-cell-depleted T cells, or PBMCs. The dataset comprised deeply sampled blood TCRbeta repertoires from subjects exposed to, actively infected with, or recovered from COVID-19. The repertoires were released in a freely available public database intended as a resource for research on the immune response to SARS-CoV-2. Samples came from the ongoing ImmuneRACE study (first 160 participants) plus 1,254 subjects from 6 global collaborators. A de-identified subject ID, COVID-19 status, age in years and sex were almost always included in the sample metadata. Where HLA class I and class II types were available, the types were taken from metadata supplied by the sample provider, not from assay-based typing.

Each collaborating institution followed its own protocols to collect whole blood in K2EDTA tubes. Collaborator samples were shipped for TCRbeta analysis as frozen whole blood, isolated PBMCs, or DNA extracted from either sample type. Study-wide conclusions, independent of this receptor: The amount of clinical and demographic metadata varied by source and participant and was provided uncurated.

TCRbeta CDR3 regions were amplified from genomic DNA by means of the immunoSEQ Assay, a bias-controlled multiplex PCR. The paper's processing steps were these. Within the assay, amplification of reference gene primers was used to estimate how many nucleated cells each sample contained. To quantify the absolute abundance of each unique TCRbeta CDR3 rearrangement, sequence reads were collapsed and filtered. For each sample, productive Simpson clonality was calculated as the square root of Simpson's diversity index over productive rearrangements. TCRdb re-hosts the immuneACCESS table, in-frame sequences only. Its copies lack some clones; in the studies checked, an unresolved V gene accounts for under half of them, and the cause for the rest is not known. That table gives V, J and clone size, and the DNA gave D and trimming. The sample contains about 130,000 clones, about four fifths of them found a single time. The ten top clones hold roughly 10% of the sample.

Between the V and J ends, shortened by 3 bases and 7 bases respectively, the junction contains 18 bases. Taken from the germline V gene, the CDR1 and CDR2 loops are KGHDR and SFDVKD. CDR3 length: 16 amino acids, cysteine to phenylalanine. Here the CDR3 DNA is all that survives: 48 bases in frame from base 1. The chain is made from TRBV24-1 and TRBJ2-1; TRBD1 is perhaps the D gene, given 6 matching bases. Sample: peripheral blood. This sequence originates from a man in his 60s with acute or convalescent COVID-19. The encoded CDR3 is CATSDTPDRTGNEQFF. The DNA reads TGTGCCACCAGTGATACACCCGACAGGACGGGGAATGAGCAGTTCTTC.